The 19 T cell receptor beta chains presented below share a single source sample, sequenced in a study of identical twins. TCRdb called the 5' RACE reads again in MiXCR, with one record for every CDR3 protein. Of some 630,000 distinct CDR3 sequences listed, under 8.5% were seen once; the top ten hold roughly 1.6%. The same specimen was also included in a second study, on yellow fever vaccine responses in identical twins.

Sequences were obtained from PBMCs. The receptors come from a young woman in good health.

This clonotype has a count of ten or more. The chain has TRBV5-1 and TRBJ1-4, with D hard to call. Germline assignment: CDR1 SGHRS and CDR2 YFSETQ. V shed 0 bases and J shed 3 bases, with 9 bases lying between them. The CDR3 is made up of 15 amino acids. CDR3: CASSLVASANEKLFF. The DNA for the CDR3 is TGCGCCAGCAGCTTGGTAGCCAGCGCTAATGAAAAACTGTTTTTT.

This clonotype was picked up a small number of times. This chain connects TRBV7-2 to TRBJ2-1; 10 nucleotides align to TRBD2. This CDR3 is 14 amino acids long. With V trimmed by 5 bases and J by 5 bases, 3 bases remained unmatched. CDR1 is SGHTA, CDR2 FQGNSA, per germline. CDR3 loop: CASSIGLADNEQFF. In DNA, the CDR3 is TGTGCCAGCAGCATAGGACTAGCGGACAATGAGCAGTTCTTC.

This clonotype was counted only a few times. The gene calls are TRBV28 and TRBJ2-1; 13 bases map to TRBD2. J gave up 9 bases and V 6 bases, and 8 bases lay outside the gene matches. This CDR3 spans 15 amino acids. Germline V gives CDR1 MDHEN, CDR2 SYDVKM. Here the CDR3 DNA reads TGTGCCAGCAGGAAGGGGACTAGCGGGATGTCTGAGCAGTTCTTC. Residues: CASRKGTSGMSEQFF.

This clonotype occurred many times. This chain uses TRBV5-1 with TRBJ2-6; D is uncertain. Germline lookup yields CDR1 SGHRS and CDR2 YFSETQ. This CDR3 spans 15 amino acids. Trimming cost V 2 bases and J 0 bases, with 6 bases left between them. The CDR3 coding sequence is TGCGCCAGCAGCTTACAGACCTCTGGGGCCAACGTCCTGACTTTC. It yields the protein CASSLQTSGANVLTF.

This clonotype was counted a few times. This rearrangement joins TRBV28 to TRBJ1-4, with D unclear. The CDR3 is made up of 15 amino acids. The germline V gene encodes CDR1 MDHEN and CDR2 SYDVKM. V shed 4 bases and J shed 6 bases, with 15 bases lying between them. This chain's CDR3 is CASSSGLAQDEKLFF. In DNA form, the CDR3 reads TGTGCCAGCAGTTCCGGACTGGCCCAGGATGAAAAACTGTTTTTT.

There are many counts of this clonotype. This chain's CDR3 is CASSSSYNTQYF. The CDR3 DNA reads as TGTGCCAGCAGTTCATCGTATAATACGCAGTATTTT. The rearrangement joins TRBV12-3 or TRBV12-4 to TRBJ2-3, with D unresolved. The CDR3 extends over 12 amino acids. The V end was cut by 4 bases, the J end by 7 bases, with 9 bases between.

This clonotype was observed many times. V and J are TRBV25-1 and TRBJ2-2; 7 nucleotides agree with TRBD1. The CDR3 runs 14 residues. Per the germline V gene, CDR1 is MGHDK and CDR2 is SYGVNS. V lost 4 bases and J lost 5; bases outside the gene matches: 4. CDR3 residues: CASSAGTETGELFF. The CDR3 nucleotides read TGTGCCAGCAGTGCTGGGACAGAAACCGGGGAGCTGTTTTTT.

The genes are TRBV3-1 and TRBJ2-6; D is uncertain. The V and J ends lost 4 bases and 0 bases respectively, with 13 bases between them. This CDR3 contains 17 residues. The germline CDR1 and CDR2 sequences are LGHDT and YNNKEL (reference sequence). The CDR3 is CASSPGVKTSGANVLTF. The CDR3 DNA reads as TGTGCCAGCAGCCCAGGAGTAAAGACCTCTGGGGCCAACGTCCTGACTTTC.

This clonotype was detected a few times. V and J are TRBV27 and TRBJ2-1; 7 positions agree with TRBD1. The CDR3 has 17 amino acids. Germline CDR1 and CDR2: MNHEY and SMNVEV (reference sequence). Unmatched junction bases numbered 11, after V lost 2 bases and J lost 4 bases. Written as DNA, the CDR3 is TGTGCCAGCAGTTTAACCCCGACAGGGAAAGGGTACAATGAGCAGTTCTTC. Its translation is CASSLTPTGKGYNEQFF.

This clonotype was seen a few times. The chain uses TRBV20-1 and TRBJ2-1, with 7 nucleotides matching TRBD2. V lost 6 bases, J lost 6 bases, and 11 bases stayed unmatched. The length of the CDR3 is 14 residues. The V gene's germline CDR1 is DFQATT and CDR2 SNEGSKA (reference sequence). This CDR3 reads CSAITRGEGNEQFF. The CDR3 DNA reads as TGCAGTGCCATTACCCGCGGGGAGGGCAATGAGCAGTTCTTC.

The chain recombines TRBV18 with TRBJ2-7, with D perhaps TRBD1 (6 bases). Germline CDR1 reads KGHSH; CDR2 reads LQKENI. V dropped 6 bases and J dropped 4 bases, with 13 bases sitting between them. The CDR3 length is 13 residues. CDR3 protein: CASSPGTPYEQYV. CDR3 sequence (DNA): TGTGCCAGCTCTCCCGGGACACCTTACGAGCAGTACGTC.

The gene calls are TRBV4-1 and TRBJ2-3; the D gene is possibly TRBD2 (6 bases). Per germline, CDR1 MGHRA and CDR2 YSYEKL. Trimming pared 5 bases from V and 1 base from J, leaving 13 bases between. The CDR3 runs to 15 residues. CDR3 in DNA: TGCGCCAGCAGCTCCCGGGAGAGGGGCACAGATACGCAGTATTTT. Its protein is CASSSRERGTDTQYF.

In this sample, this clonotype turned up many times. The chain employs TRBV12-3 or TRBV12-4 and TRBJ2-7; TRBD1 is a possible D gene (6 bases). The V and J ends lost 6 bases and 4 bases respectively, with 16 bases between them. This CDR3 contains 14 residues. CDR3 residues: CASRSTTGPYEQYF. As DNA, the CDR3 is TGTGCCAGCAGAAGTACGACAGGACCTTACGAGCAGTACTTC.

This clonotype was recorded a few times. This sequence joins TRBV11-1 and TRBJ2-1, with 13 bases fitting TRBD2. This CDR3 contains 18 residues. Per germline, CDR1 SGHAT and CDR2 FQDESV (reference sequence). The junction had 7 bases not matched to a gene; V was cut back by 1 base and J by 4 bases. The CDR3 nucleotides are TGTGCCAGCAGCTTAGTTCCCGGACTAGCGGGAGTTTACAATGAGCAGTTCTTC. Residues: CASSLVPGLAGVYNEQFF. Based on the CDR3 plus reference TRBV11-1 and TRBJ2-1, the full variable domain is EAEVAQSPRYKITEKSQAVAFWCDPISGHATLYWYRQILGQGPELLVQFQDESVVDDSQLPKDRFSAERLKGVDSTLKIQPAELGDSAMYLCASSLVPGLAGVYNEQFFGPGTRLTVL.

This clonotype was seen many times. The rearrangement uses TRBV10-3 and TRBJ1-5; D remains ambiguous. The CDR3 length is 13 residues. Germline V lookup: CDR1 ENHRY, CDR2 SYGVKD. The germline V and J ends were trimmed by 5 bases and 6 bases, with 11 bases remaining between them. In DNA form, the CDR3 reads TGTGCCATCAGTCCATCAGTCAGTCAGCCCCAGCATTTT. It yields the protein CAISPSVSQPQHF.

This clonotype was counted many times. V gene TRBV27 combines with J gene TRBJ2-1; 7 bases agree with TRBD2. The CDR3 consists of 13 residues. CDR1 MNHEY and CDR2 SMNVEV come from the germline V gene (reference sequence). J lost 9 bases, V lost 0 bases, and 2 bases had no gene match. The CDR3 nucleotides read TGTGCCAGCAGTTTATCGACTAGCCGTGAGCAGTTCTTC. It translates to CASSLSTSREQFF.

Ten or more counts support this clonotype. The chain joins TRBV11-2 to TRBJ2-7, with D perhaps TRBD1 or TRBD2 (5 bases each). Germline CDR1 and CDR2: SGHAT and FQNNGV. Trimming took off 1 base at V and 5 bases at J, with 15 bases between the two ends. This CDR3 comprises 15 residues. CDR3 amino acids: CASSLARGFGDEQYF. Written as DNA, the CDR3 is TGTGCCAGCAGCTTAGCCCGGGGCTTCGGGGACGAGCAGTACTTC.

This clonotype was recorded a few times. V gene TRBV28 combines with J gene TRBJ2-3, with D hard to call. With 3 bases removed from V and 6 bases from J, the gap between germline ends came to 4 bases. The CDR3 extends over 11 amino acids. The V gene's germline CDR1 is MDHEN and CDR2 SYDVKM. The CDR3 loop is CASSFVDTQYF. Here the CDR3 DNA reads TGTGCCAGCAGTTTTGTTGATACGCAGTATTTT.

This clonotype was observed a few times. CDR3 sequence: CSASGGAHEQFF. In DNA form, the CDR3 reads TGCAGTGCTAGCGGGGGGGCCCATGAGCAGTTCTTC. This chain connects TRBV20-1 to TRBJ2-1; 8 positions agree with TRBD2. This CDR3 spans 12 amino acids. CDR1 and CDR2 from the germline V gene are DFQATT and SNEGSKA (reference sequence). V shed 3 bases, J shed 8 bases, and the junction held 3 bases outside the gene matches.